Sequencing of this T cell receptor (beta chain) was carried out in a study of blood T cell repertoires in COVID-19. Overall study context: Donors in the United States, Italy and Spain gave samples during acute or convalescent COVID-19. In each case, the material was cDNA or gDNA derived from T cells, B-cell-depleted T cells, or PBMCs.

Clones were sequenced by immunoSEQ multiplex PCR, and TCRdb holds only the in-frame ones, with some missing. The profile shows tens of thousands of clones, approximately 90% of them singletons. V was clipped by 0 bases and J by 4 bases; unmatched bases: 14. Germline V lookup: CDR1 LGHDT, CDR2 YNNKEL (reference sequence). This CDR3 contains 20 residues. This TCR was sampled from a woman aged 40 to 50 with active COVID-19. The chain carries TRBV3-1 (or the pseudogene TRBV3-2) and TRBJ2-1, with 11 bases fitting TRBD1. The sequenced sample was peripheral blood. The CDR3 coding sequence is TGTGCCAGCAGCCAAGATGACCGGCCCGGACAGGGGGCGAATTACAATGAGCAGTTCTTC. This gives the protein CASSQDDRPGQGANYNEQFF.